This is a list of T cell receptor beta chains from one sample in a study of CD8+ T cells in alopecia areata. The table came from immunoSEQ multiplex PCR; TCRdb's copy has only in-frame clones and leaves some out. The sample lists 100,000 to 150,000 clones; 40% to 55% were seen once. The sample consisted of NKG2D-low CD8+ T cells sorted from blood. The receptors were gathered from a human donor with alopecia areata. Both conserved end residues are part of each CDR3. The D gene is left open where the match is weak. The listing skips clone size in some rows; elsewhere it reads once, few, many or a size class.

clone_size: few; v_call: TRBV29-1; j_call: TRBJ2-7; d_call: TRBD2; cdr3_nt: TGCAGCGCGGATGGGGCTAGCGGGGGACGCTACGAGCAGTACTTC; cdr3_aa: CSADGASGGRYEQYF
clone_size: few; v_call: TRBV6-6; j_call: TRBJ2-7; d_call: -; cdr3_nt: TGTGCCAGCACCTTGGAAGTCCCGGCCTACGAGCAGTACTTC; cdr3_aa: CASTLEVPAYEQYF
clone_size: -; v_call: TRBV4-3; j_call: TRBJ2-3; d_call: -; cdr3_nt: TGCGCCAGCAGCCCCAAGTTATCTATCACAGATACGCAGTATTTT; cdr3_aa: CASSPKLSITDTQYF
clone_size: few; v_call: TRBV29-1; j_call: TRBJ2-7; d_call: -; cdr3_nt: TGCAGCGTTGAAGAGGTGGCGGACGAGCAGTACTTC; cdr3_aa: CSVEEVADEQYF
clone_size: -; v_call: TRBV2; j_call: TRBJ2-1; d_call: -; cdr3_nt: TGTGCCAGCAGAGACTGGAACTACAATGAGCAGTTCTTC; cdr3_aa: CASRDWNYNEQFF
clone_size: few; v_call: TRBV29-1; j_call: TRBJ1-1; d_call: -; cdr3_nt: TGCAGCGTTGTTCGGGAGCCCACTGAAGCTTTCTTT; cdr3_aa: CSVVREPTEAFF
clone_size: -; v_call: TRBV19; j_call: TRBJ2-3; d_call: -; cdr3_nt: TGTGGAACTGCGACGAGCACAGATACGCAGTATTTT; cdr3_aa: CGTATSTDTQYF
clone_size: few; v_call: TRBV2; j_call: TRBJ2-1; d_call: TRBD2; cdr3_nt: TGTGCCAGCAGTGATCCTCTGGGGGGGAATGAGCAGTTCTTC; cdr3_aa: CASSDPLGGNEQFF
clone_size: few; v_call: TRBV29-1; j_call: TRBJ2-7; d_call: TRBD2; cdr3_nt: TGCAGCGTTGAAGAGACTAGCGGGAGCCCCTACGAGCAGTACTTC; cdr3_aa: CSVEETSGSPYEQYF
clone_size: few; v_call: TRBV29-1; j_call: TRBJ2-7; d_call: TRBD2; cdr3_nt: TGCAGCGTTGAGGGGGGAGGACTAGCGGGAGCGCCCTACGAGCAGTACTTC; cdr3_aa: CSVEGGGLAGAPYEQYF
clone_size: few; v_call: TRBV23-1; j_call: TRBJ2-3; d_call: -; cdr3_nt: TGCGCCAGCAGTCAATCGGGGCGCCGGGATACGCAGTATTTT; cdr3_aa: CASSQSGRRDTQYF
clone_size: -; v_call: TRBV15; j_call: TRBJ2-5; d_call: -; cdr3_nt: TGTGCCACCAGCAGAGATAGGGCTTCCGGCGAGACCCAGTACTTC; cdr3_aa: CATSRDRASGETQYF
clone_size: -; v_call: TRBV28; j_call: TRBJ2-3; d_call: TRBD2; cdr3_nt: TGTGCCAGCAGTTCCCCGGGAGGAGCACAAGATACGCAGTATTTT; cdr3_aa: CASSSPGGAQDTQYF
clone_size: -; v_call: TRBV27; j_call: TRBJ2-3; d_call: -; cdr3_nt: TGTGCCAGCAGTCCCGGACTTGCAGATACGCAGTATTTT; cdr3_aa: CASSPGLADTQYF
clone_size: -; v_call: TRBV29-1; j_call: TRBJ2-5; d_call: TRBD1; cdr3_nt: TGCAGCGTTACGGGGACAGGGCAAGAGACCCAGTACTTC; cdr3_aa: CSVTGTGQETQYF
clone_size: -; v_call: TRBV5-1; j_call: TRBJ2-3; d_call: TRBD2; cdr3_nt: TGCGCCAGCAGCTCCTACAGCGGGGGCAGGGGAGATACGCAGTATTTT; cdr3_aa: CASSSYSGGRGDTQYF
clone_size: -; v_call: TRBV14; j_call: TRBJ2-2; d_call: -; cdr3_nt: TGTGCCAGCAGGGAAAGCTGGGGGAACACCGGGGAGCTGTTTTTT; cdr3_aa: CASRESWGNTGELFF
clone_size: -; v_call: TRBV27; j_call: TRBJ2-5; d_call: -; cdr3_nt: TGTGCCAGCAGTCTAATGAGGGGCGGAGAGACCCAGTACTTC; cdr3_aa: CASSLMRGGETQYF
clone_size: -; v_call: TRBV29-1; j_call: TRBJ2-2; d_call: -; cdr3_nt: TGCAGCGTTGCCCCCAGGGGTGGCACCGGGGAGCTGTTTTTT; cdr3_aa: CSVAPRGGTGELFF
clone_size: -; v_call: TRBV29-1; j_call: TRBJ2-6; d_call: -; cdr3_nt: TGCAGCGTTGAAGACCGCGGGGCCCTCCTGACTTTC; cdr3_aa: CSVEDRGALLTF
clone_size: -; v_call: TRBV29-1; j_call: TRBJ1-2; d_call: TRBD1; cdr3_nt: TGCAGCGTTATTGAGACAGGGGTTGGATATGGCTACACCTTC; cdr3_aa: CSVIETGVGYGYTF
clone_size: -; v_call: TRBV27; j_call: TRBJ2-7; d_call: TRBD2; cdr3_nt: TGTGCCAGCAGTCCTGGGACTAGCGGCTACGAGCAGTACTTC; cdr3_aa: CASSPGTSGYEQYF
clone_size: -; v_call: TRBV29-1; j_call: TRBJ2-1; d_call: TRBD1; cdr3_nt: TGCAGCGTTGGTTTTTTCGGGACAGGGAGCAATGAGCAGTTCTTC; cdr3_aa: CSVGFFGTGSNEQFF
clone_size: -; v_call: TRBV9; j_call: TRBJ2-7; d_call: TRBD1; cdr3_nt: TGTGCCAGCAGCCAGGGACAGGGTGCCTACGAGCAGTACTTC; cdr3_aa: CASSQGQGAYEQYF
clone_size: -; v_call: TRBV15; j_call: TRBJ2-5; d_call: -; cdr3_nt: TGTGCCACCAGCAGAGATCCGGGAACGGACCAAGAGACCCAGTACTTC; cdr3_aa: CATSRDPGTDQETQYF
clone_size: many; v_call: TRBV7-2; j_call: TRBJ1-5; d_call: -; cdr3_nt: TGTGCCAGCAGCTTAGGACAGAATCAGCCCCAGCATTTT; cdr3_aa: CASSLGQNQPQHF
clone_size: few; v_call: TRBV7-9; j_call: TRBJ2-1; d_call: -; cdr3_nt: TGTGCCAGCAGCCTCAGTCATGAGCAGTTCTTC; cdr3_aa: CASSLSHEQFF
clone_size: -; v_call: TRBV5-1; j_call: TRBJ1-1; d_call: -; cdr3_nt: TGCGCCAGCAGTTTTACCGGGAGTGAAGCTTTCTTT; cdr3_aa: CASSFTGSEAFF
clone_size: -; v_call: TRBV9; j_call: TRBJ2-6; d_call: -; cdr3_nt: TGTGCCAGCAGCGTAGACACCAATGGGGCCAACGTCCTGACTTTC; cdr3_aa: CASSVDTNGANVLTF
clone_size: -; v_call: TRBV29-1; j_call: TRBJ2-7; d_call: -; cdr3_nt: TGCAGCGTTGAGTTGCAGCCCGGGGGCTACGAGCAGTACTTC; cdr3_aa: CSVELQPGGYEQYF
clone_size: -; v_call: TRBV2; j_call: TRBJ1-1; d_call: -; cdr3_nt: TGTGCCAGCGGAACTGAAGCTTTCTTT; cdr3_aa: CASGTEAFF
clone_size: once; v_call: TRBV6-6; j_call: TRBJ1-5; d_call: -; cdr3_nt: TGTGCCAGCACCGTAACACCTTATAGCAATCAGCCCCAGCATTTT; cdr3_aa: CASTVTPYSNQPQHF
clone_size: -; v_call: TRBV5-6; j_call: TRBJ2-1; d_call: -; cdr3_nt: TGTGCCAGCAGCTCGTCCAGTGAGCAGTTCTTC; cdr3_aa: CASSSSSEQFF
clone_size: -; v_call: TRBV29-1; j_call: TRBJ2-2; d_call: -; cdr3_nt: TGCAGCGTTGTCCAGGAGGACACCGGGGAGCTGTTTTTT; cdr3_aa: CSVVQEDTGELFF
clone_size: few; v_call: TRBV7-9; j_call: TRBJ2-3; d_call: TRBD1; cdr3_nt: TGTGCCAGCAGCTCTGACAGGGGGGAAACAGATACGCAGTATTTT; cdr3_aa: CASSSDRGETDTQYF
clone_size: few; v_call: TRBV10-3; j_call: TRBJ2-7; d_call: -; cdr3_nt: TGTGCCATCAGTGAAGAAAAGGTCGGTGAGCAGTACTTC; cdr3_aa: CAISEEKVGEQYF
clone_size: -; v_call: TRBV4-1; j_call: TRBJ2-2; d_call: -; cdr3_nt: TGCGCCAGCAGCCAAGAACGGGCAGGGACGGACGGGGAGCTGTTTTTT; cdr3_aa: CASSQERAGTDGELFF
clone_size: -; v_call: TRBV29-1; j_call: TRBJ2-7; d_call: -; cdr3_nt: TGCAGCGCTTTGAGTCCAGACTCCTACGAGCAGTACTTC; cdr3_aa: CSALSPDSYEQYF
clone_size: -; v_call: TRBV28; j_call: TRBJ2-7; d_call: -; cdr3_nt: TGTGCCAGCAAAAGGACAGCTTCCTACGAGCAGTACTTC; cdr3_aa: CASKRTASYEQYF
clone_size: -; v_call: TRBV29-1; j_call: TRBJ1-2; d_call: -; cdr3_nt: TGCAGCGTCCCGAAGGGCATACACTACACCTTC; cdr3_aa: CSVPKGIHYTF
clone_size: -; v_call: TRBV28; j_call: TRBJ2-3; d_call: -; cdr3_nt: TGTGCCAGGCTCGGGGGCGGAACAGATACGCAGTATTTT; cdr3_aa: CARLGGGTDTQYF
clone_size: -; v_call: TRBV29-1; j_call: TRBJ2-5; d_call: TRBD1; cdr3_nt: TGCAGCGTTTTTTGGGACAGGGGCCAAGAGACCCAGTACTTC; cdr3_aa: CSVFWDRGQETQYF
clone_size: few; v_call: TRBV4-3; j_call: TRBJ2-5; d_call: -; cdr3_nt: TGCGCCAGCAGCACACACAGGGGAGGGCAAGAGACCCAGTACTTC; cdr3_aa: CASSTHRGGQETQYF
clone_size: few; v_call: TRBV25-1; j_call: TRBJ2-5; d_call: TRBD2; cdr3_nt: TGTGCCAGCAGTGCCCCAGCGGGAGTCGTGACCCAGTACTTC; cdr3_aa: CASSAPAGVVTQYF
clone_size: few; v_call: TRBV2; j_call: TRBJ2-7; d_call: -; cdr3_nt: TGTGCCAGCAGTGAAGGCGGCGGAAACTACGAGCAGTACTTC; cdr3_aa: CASSEGGGNYEQYF
clone_size: -; v_call: TRBV29-1; j_call: TRBJ2-7; d_call: -; cdr3_nt: TGCAGCGTTGGGTGGAGCTCCTACGAGCAGTACTTC; cdr3_aa: CSVGWSSYEQYF
clone_size: -; v_call: TRBV7-9; j_call: TRBJ2-3; d_call: -; cdr3_nt: TGTGCCAGCAGCTTGAGCCCCGGGGATACGCAGTATTTT; cdr3_aa: CASSLSPGDTQYF
clone_size: few; v_call: TRBV29-1; j_call: TRBJ2-6; d_call: TRBD1; cdr3_nt: TGCAGCGTGCAAAGACCGGGACAGGGATCCAACGTCCTGACTTTC; cdr3_aa: CSVQRPGQGSNVLTF
clone_size: -; v_call: TRBV5-4; j_call: TRBJ2-2; d_call: -; cdr3_nt: TGTGCCAGCAGCAGCCGGGACCCCACTCCCGGGGAGCTGTTTTTT; cdr3_aa: CASSSRDPTPGELFF
clone_size: once; v_call: TRBV4-1; j_call: TRBJ1-1; d_call: -; cdr3_nt: TGCGCCAGCAGCCAAGTTCCTGAGGGATTGAACACTGAAGCTTTCTTT; cdr3_aa: CASSQVPEGLNTEAFF
clone_size: -; v_call: TRBV7-9; j_call: TRBJ2-7; d_call: TRBD1; cdr3_nt: TGTGCCAGCAGCCCAGGGGGACAGGGATACGAGCAGTACTTC; cdr3_aa: CASSPGGQGYEQYF
clone_size: -; v_call: TRBV4-1; j_call: TRBJ1-2; d_call: -; cdr3_nt: TGCGCCAGCAGCCAAGATATGGCTTCGCGGGGCTACACCTTC; cdr3_aa: CASSQDMASRGYTF
clone_size: -; v_call: TRBV5-1; j_call: TRBJ2-7; d_call: -; cdr3_nt: TGCGCCAGCAGCCCAGACAGGCTATCTACGAAGCAGTACTTC; cdr3_aa: CASSPDRLSTKQYF